One sample yielded the 2 T cell receptor beta chains listed below, sequenced in a study of blood T cell repertoires in COVID-19. TCRdb's copy holds only in-frame clones and misses some; the assay was immunoSEQ multiplex PCR. The table lists around 200,000 clones, less than 90% of them singletons, with roughly 6.6% in the top ten. The sample consisted of peripheral blood. These receptors originate from a woman in her forties with acute or convalescent COVID-19.

This clone was detected only a few times. The chain recombines TRBV3-1 (or the pseudogene TRBV3-2) with TRBJ2-2; 7 nucleotides line up with TRBD1. The CDR3 loop spans 17 amino acids. Germline CDR1 is LGHDT and CDR2 is YNNKEL (reference sequence). V was pared by 4 bases and J by 2 bases, with 10 bases of the junction left unmatched. The CDR3 reads CASSLAYRQGNTGELFF. The CDR3 DNA sequence: TGTGCCAGCAGCCTAGCCTACCGACAGGGAAACACCGGGGAGCTGTTTTTT.

This clone was detected a few times. The J gene is TRBJ1-4, the V gene TRBV5-5, with a weak D call TRBD1 (6 bases). The germline V gene has CDR1 SGHKS and CDR2 YYEKEE (reference sequence). The CDR3 loop spans 15 amino acids. The ends were cut back, 6 bases at V and 3 bases at J, with 15 bases in the middle. The CDR3 loop reads CASTIRGGSNEKLFF. DNA for the CDR3: TGTGCCAGCACTATACGAGGGGGATCTAATGAAAAACTGTTTTTT.